Listed below are T cell receptor beta chains from one sample, sequenced in a study of monozygotic twins with inflammatory bowel disease. TCRdb reprocessed the 5' RACE reads, with one entry per CDR3 protein and no DNA. The sample includes more than 300,000 distinct CDR3 sequences. Sequencing was carried out using blood. These TCRs come from a human donor with ulcerative colitis or Crohn's disease, or a healthy co-twin of an affected twin (not recorded which). CDR3s include the opening cysteine and the closing phenylalanine or tryptophan.

j_gene	v_gene	CDR3aa
TRBJ2-7	TRBV7-2	CASSKDRSYEQYF
TRBJ2-5	TRBV11-3	CASSLDYAPSGDQETQYF
TRBJ1-2	TRBV7-9	CASSLFRGYTF
TRBJ2-3	TRBV20-1	CSATLGVGPTDTQYF
TRBJ1-2	TRBV5-1	CASSLRDRVLDGYTF
TRBJ1-6	TRBV5-6	CASSLGGSSYNSPLHF
TRBJ2-4	TRBV4-3	CASSPAGTGLGQNIQYF
TRBJ2-7	TRBV12-3/TRBV12-4	CASTGEIYEQYF
TRBJ2-1	TRBV5-6	CASSRGGGSYNEQFF
TRBJ1-2	TRBV18	CASSLGQRNYGYTF
TRBJ2-1	TRBV29-1	CSVVARGTNSYNEQFF
TRBJ2-1	TRBV4-3	CASSQDPAGAYEQFF
TRBJ2-7	TRBV24-1	CATSDREDSFYEQYF
TRBJ1-1	TRBV7-9	CASSTGQGLGNTEAFF
TRBJ2-5	TRBV4-1	CASSQVGGGETQYF
TRBJ2-3	TRBV12-3/TRBV12-4	CASSLWTDTQYF
TRBJ2-4	TRBV6-1	CASRSLRLSKNIQYF
TRBJ2-1	TRBV4-1	CASSQEGGARSSEQFF
TRBJ1-5	TRBV10-3	CAISPTGRSGNQPQHF
TRBJ2-2	TRBV2	CASSVQGPANTGELFF
TRBJ2-5	TRBV5-1	CASSGQGLQETQYF
TRBJ2-7	TRBV4-3	CASSQTSGGLDSYEQYF
TRBJ2-3	TRBV15	CATSSLPPGAGTDTQYF
TRBJ2-7	TRBV4-3	CASSQVERGTYEQYF
TRBJ2-3	TRBV20-1	CSARGRRGPNTDTQYF
TRBJ2-1	TRBV18	CASSPPGRTGMINEQFF